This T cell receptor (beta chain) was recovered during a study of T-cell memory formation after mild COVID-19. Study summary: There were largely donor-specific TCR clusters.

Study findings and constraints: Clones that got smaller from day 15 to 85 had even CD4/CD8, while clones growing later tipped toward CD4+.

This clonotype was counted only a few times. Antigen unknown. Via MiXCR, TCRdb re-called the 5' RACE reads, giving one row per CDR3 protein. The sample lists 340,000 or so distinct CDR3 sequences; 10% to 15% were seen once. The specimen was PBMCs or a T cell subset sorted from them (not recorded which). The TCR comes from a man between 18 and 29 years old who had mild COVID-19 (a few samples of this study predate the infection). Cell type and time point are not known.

Written as DNA, the CDR3 is TGTGCCAGCGGCCCTCGTGGGGTGAGAACTGAAGCTTTCTTT. Its translation: CASGPRGVRTEAFF. The genes are TRBV6-1 and TRBJ1-1; D is unresolved. The length of the CDR3 is 14 residues. Trimming left V 8 bases short and J 5 bases short, with 18 bases between. Germline values: CDR1 MNHNS, CDR2 SASEGT.